The 31 T cell receptor beta chains below all came from one sample that was sequenced in a study of blood T cell repertoires in COVID-19 (dated by TCRdb to the early 2020s). Libraries were built with the immunoSEQ multiplex PCR assay. As stored in TCRdb, this immuneACCESS dataset retains in-frame rearrangements with V and J assigned. A fraction of the clones does not appear; measured against another copy, unresolved V genes explain less than half of the discrepancy, and the remainder lacks a known reason. The sample table records about 270,000 clones; around nine tenths of these occur just once. The leading ten clones occupy approximately 2.5% of the sample. The sequencing sample was made of PBMCs or T cells enriched from blood (not recorded which). The origin of the receptors is a woman aged 18-29 years who had recovered from COVID-19.

The V and J genes are TRBV25-1 and TRBJ2-1; D might be TRBD2 (6 bases). Germline V gene lookup returns CDR1 MGHDK and CDR2 SYGVNS. The CDR3 runs to 14 residues. With 1 base removed from V and 9 bases from J, the gap between germline ends came to 13 bases. The CDR3 sequence: CASSESKEAGEQFF. The CDR3 region has the DNA TGTGCCAGCAGTGAATCTAAGGAAGCGGGTGAGCAGTTCTTC.

V gene TRBV4-3 combines with J gene TRBJ2-4, with no clear D. V was trimmed by 0 bases and J by 1 base, leaving 4 bases between them. The CDR3 extends over 14 amino acids. Germline V gives CDR1 LGHNA, CDR2 YSLEER. Here the CDR3 DNA reads TGCGCCAGCAGCCAAGACAGGGCCAAAAACATTCAGTACTTC. Translation: CASSQDRAKNIQYF.

The chain links TRBV3-1 (or the pseudogene TRBV3-2) to TRBJ2-3; D not certain. This CDR3 is built from 15 residues. V was trimmed by 3 bases and J by 0 bases, leaving 10 bases between them. The germline V gene has CDR1 LGHDT and CDR2 YNNKEL (reference sequence). Here the CDR3 DNA reads TGTGCCAGCAGCCAGGGCTTTGCTAGCACAGATACGCAGTATTTT. Translation gives CASSQGFASTDTQYF.

The CDR3 DNA is TGTGCCAGCAGTGACCTAGCGGGGGACCAAGAGACCCAGTACTTC. It specifies CASSDLAGDQETQYF. J is TRBJ2-5 and V is TRBV2; 10 bases fit TRBD2. CDR3 length: 15 residues. The germline V gene encodes CDR1 SNHLY and CDR2 FYNNEI. V lost 3 bases and J lost 0; bases outside the gene matches: 1.

The chain combines TRBV4-1 with TRBJ1-2; TRBD1 is a possible D gene (5 bases). V was shortened by 0 bases and J by 4 bases, with 9 bases between the two germline ends. The CDR3 loop spans 14 amino acids. Per the germline V gene, CDR1 is MGHRA and CDR2 is YSYEKL. The CDR3 DNA reads TGCGCCAGCAGCCAAGACAGGGCTGGCTATGGCTACACCTTC. The encoded protein is CASSQDRAGYGYTF.

V usage is TRBV5-4 and J usage is TRBJ2-3; tentatively, D is TRBD2 (5 bases). The CDR3 contains 14 residues. The V end lost 3 bases, the J end lost 4 bases, and 12 bases lay between the germline ends. Germline assignment: CDR1 SGHNT and CDR2 YYREEE (reference sequence). CDR3 DNA: TGTGCCAGCAGCTCACCGGACTTACCAGATACGCAGTATTTT. It is translated as CASSSPDLPDTQYF.

The chain links TRBV29-1 to TRBJ2-5, with a tentative D call TRBD1 (7 bases). Germline V gives CDR1 SQVTM, CDR2 ANQGSEA. The V end was cut by 4 bases, the J end by 2 bases, with 17 bases between. The CDR3 has 15 amino acids. CDR3 nucleotide sequence: TGCAGCGTTGGCCGGACAGGAGGGGGACAAGAGACCCAGTACTTC. It encodes CSVGRTGGGQETQYF.

The chain combines TRBV11-2 with TRBJ2-7, with 11 bases fitting TRBD2. V trimming: 0 bases; J trimming: 0 bases; junction bases outside the gene matches: 1. The CDR3 has 16 residues. Germline loops: CDR1 SGHAT, CDR2 FQNNGV. The DNA of the CDR3 is TGTGCCAGCAGCTTAGATCTAGCGGGGGGCTCCTACGAGCAGTACTTC. This translates into CASSLDLAGGSYEQYF.

In the case of this clone: Other DNA sequences in the sample encode the same CDR3. The chain links TRBV3-1 (or the pseudogene TRBV3-2) to TRBJ2-7; 8 bases fit TRBD1. From germline, CDR1 is LGHDT and CDR2 YNNKEL (reference sequence). Trimming cost V 3 bases and J 0 bases; bases outside gene matches: 4. The CDR3 contains 15 residues. The CDR3 DNA sequence: TGTGCCAGCAGCCAGGGACAGGACAGCTCCTACGAGCAGTACTTC. As protein: CASSQGQDSSYEQYF.

The table lists this clone with a count of one. The CDR3 region is CASSQDRTGRRTEAFF. The CDR3, as DNA: TGCGCCAGCAGCCAAGATCGGACAGGGCGGAGGACTGAAGCTTTCTTT. The J gene is TRBJ1-1, the V gene TRBV4-3; 8 bases match TRBD1. There are 16 residues in the CDR3. J gave up 5 bases and V 0 bases, and 8 bases lay outside the gene matches. Germline lookup yields CDR1 LGHNA and CDR2 YSLEER.

The rearrangement links TRBV2 to TRBJ2-7; 9 bases are shared with TRBD1. V lost 7 bases and J lost 4; bases outside the gene matches: 8. The CDR3 is made up of 14 amino acids. Germline CDR1 SNHLY, CDR2 FYNNEI. The CDR3 sequence is CASTPGQGLYEQYF. CDR3 DNA sequence: TGTGCCAGCACCCCGGGACAGGGTCTGTACGAGCAGTACTTC.

This clone has a single count. The chain carries TRBV5-1 and TRBJ2-1; TRBD2 agrees at 10 bases. This CDR3 spans 15 amino acids. In germline, CDR1 is SGHRS, CDR2 YFSETQ. The V and J ends lost 5 bases and 8 bases, in that order; junction bases with no gene match: 10. Here the CDR3 reads CASSPLAGDVYEQFF. For the CDR3, the DNA is TGCGCCAGCAGTCCCCTAGCGGGAGATGTGTATGAGCAGTTCTTC.

The J gene is TRBJ2-2, the V gene TRBV7-2, with 7 nucleotides matching TRBD1. The junction had 5 bases not matched to a gene; V was cut back by 5 bases and J by 2 bases. This CDR3 has 15 residues. The germline gives CDR1 SGHTA, CDR2 FQGNSA. CDR3 loop: CASSKGTANTGELFF. CDR3 nucleotide sequence: TGTGCCAGCAGCAAAGGGACAGCAAACACCGGGGAGCTGTTTTTT. Combining the CDR3 with reference TRBV7-2 and TRBJ2-2 gives the whole variable domain GAGVSQSPSNKVTEKGKDVELRCDPISGHTALYWYRQSLGQGLEFLIYFQGNSAPDKSGLPSDRFSAERTGGSVSTLTIQRTQQEDSAVYLCASSKGTANTGELFFGEGSRLTVL.

The chain employs TRBV28 and TRBJ1-2; D is possibly TRBD1 (5 bases). The germline CDR1 and CDR2 sequences are MDHEN and SYDVKM. V was clipped by 4 bases and J by 2 bases, with 17 bases between them. The CDR3 runs to 16 residues. DNA of the CDR3: TGTGCCAGCAGTTCCCCAGACAGAAGTATAAACTATGGCTACACCTTC. Translated: CASSSPDRSINYGYTF.

V gene TRBV6-5 combines with J gene TRBJ1-1, with D unclear. Germline CDR1 reads MNHEY; CDR2 reads SVGAGI. Trimming cost V 2 bases and J 3 bases, with 10 bases left between them. There are 14 residues in the CDR3. The chain's CDR3 is CASSYGGEYTEAFF. The DNA of the CDR3 is TGTGCCAGCAGTTACGGTGGGGAGTACACTGAAGCTTTCTTT.

The rearrangement joins TRBV19 to TRBJ2-1; 14 bases line up with TRBD2. In germline, CDR1 is LNHDA, CDR2 SQIVND (reference sequence). The trim removed 3 bases at V and 8 bases at J, leaving 6 bases unmatched. The CDR3 runs to 16 residues. In DNA, the CDR3 is TGTGCCAGTAGTATTCAGGGACTAGCGGGAGTGGATGAGCAGTTCTTC. Translated, it gives CASSIQGLAGVDEQFF.

This chain links TRBV15 with TRBJ2-6; the D is unclear. Trimming took 4 bases from V and 6 from J, leaving 19 bases between them. Germline CDR1 and CDR2: LNHNV and YYDKDF (reference sequence). This CDR3 comprises 17 residues. The CDR3 protein is CATSMSTGPSLANVLTF. CDR3 coding DNA: TGTGCCACCAGCATGTCCACTGGGCCGTCTCTGGCCAACGTCCTGACTTTC.

V usage is TRBV5-1 and J usage is TRBJ1-3; possible D gene TRBD1, 5 bases. The germline CDR1 and CDR2 sequences are SGHRS and YFSETQ. The CDR3 is 14 amino acids. Trimming removed 0 bases from V and 11 bases from J, with 15 bases in between. CDR3 bases: TGCGCCAGCAGCTTGGCGCAGACGACAGCACCCATATATTTT. It codes for CASSLAQTTAPIYF.

The V and J genes are TRBV27 and TRBJ1-4; 7 bases are a match to TRBD1. V was clipped by 6 bases and J by 3 bases; unmatched bases: 4. Per germline, CDR1 MNHEY and CDR2 SMNVEV (reference sequence). This CDR3 spans 14 amino acids. CDR3 region: CASRSQGSNEKLFF. The CDR3 bases are TGTGCCAGCAGGTCACAGGGGTCTAATGAAAAACTGTTTTTT.

This clone was counted a single time. The chain has TRBV5-1 and TRBJ2-7; perhaps TRBD2 as D (5 bases). Trimming left V 0 bases short and J 9 bases short, with 16 bases between. The CDR3 runs to 14 residues. The germline gives CDR1 SGHRS, CDR2 YFSETQ. CDR3 coding DNA: TGCGCCAGCAGCTTGGCGGGATATGGGAGCGTGCAGTACTTC. Translation gives CASSLAGYGSVQYF.

The chain uses TRBV4-1 and TRBJ1-2, with D maybe TRBD1 (5 bases). Germline V gene lookup returns CDR1 MGHRA and CDR2 YSYEKL. V lost 0 bases to trimming and J lost 4 bases, with 12 bases between them. The CDR3 totals 15 residues. CDR3 nucleotide sequence: TGCGCCAGCAGCCAAGATCAGGGACTCTTCTATGGCTACACCTTC. It specifies CASSQDQGLFYGYTF.

The chain has TRBV5-6 and TRBJ1-2; 9 bases align to TRBD1. Germline V gives CDR1 SGHDT, CDR2 YYEEEE. The CDR3 extends over 15 amino acids. J lost 4 bases, V lost 0 bases, and 4 bases had no gene match. CDR3 bases: TGTGCCAGCAGCTTGGACAGGGGGCGACCCTATGGCTACACCTTC. Translated, it gives CASSLDRGRPYGYTF.

The V gene is TRBV7-9, the J gene TRBJ1-1, with D possibly being TRBD1 (6 bases). The germline V and J ends were trimmed by 3 bases and 8 bases, with 13 bases remaining between them. CDR1 and CDR2 (germline): SEHNR, FQNEAQ (reference sequence). The CDR3 is 13 residues long. The CDR3 DNA follows: TGTGCCAGCAGCTTGGGTGTAGGGGGAGAAGCTTTCTTT. Its protein product is CASSLGVGGEAFF.

This clone was seen once. The chain employs TRBV7-2 and TRBJ2-7, with 7 bases identical to TRBD1. J was trimmed by 3 bases and V by 1 base; bases with no gene match: 9. CDR3 length: 16 amino acids. Germline V gene lookup returns CDR1 SGHTA and CDR2 FQGNSA. CDR3: CASSLGSGGSGYEQYF. In nucleotides, the CDR3 is TGTGCCAGCAGCTTAGGTTCAGGGGGAAGCGGCTACGAGCAGTACTTC.

This clone was detected once. V usage is TRBV5-5 and J usage is TRBJ1-4; a possible D gene is TRBD1 (6 bases). Germline V CDR1 and CDR2: SGHKS, YYEKEE (reference sequence). The CDR3 extends over 13 amino acids. The V and J ends lost 3 bases and 17 bases respectively, with 20 bases between them. CDR3 residues: CASSSRQAEILFF. The DNA for the CDR3 is TGTGCCAGCAGCTCCCGACAGGCCGAAATTCTCTTTTTT.

The genes are TRBV11-2 and TRBJ2-1, with a weak D call TRBD2 (6 bases). V was cut by 4 bases and J by 1 base, with 11 bases left in between. Germline CDR1 reads SGHAT; CDR2 reads FQNNGV. CDR3 size: 15 residues. CDR3 bases: TGTGCCAGCAGCTATCGACTAGGTTCCTACAATGAGCAGTTCTTC. It yields the protein CASSYRLGSYNEQFF.

The chain combines TRBV27 with TRBJ1-2, with 7 positions matching TRBD1. The V gene end was trimmed by 3 bases and the J gene end by 2 bases; junction bases not matched to a gene: 0. Germline V gene lookup returns CDR1 MNHEY and CDR2 SMNVEV (reference sequence). This CDR3 has 13 residues. The CDR3, as DNA: TGTGCCAGCAGTTTGGACAGGAACTATGGCTACACCTTC. Amino acid sequence: CASSLDRNYGYTF.

This clone was recorded once. This CDR3 is CASSLRFRRTVPNGEQYF. The CDR3 bases are TGTGCCAGCAGCTTACGATTTCGGCGGACAGTACCGAATGGTGAGCAGTACTTC. This rearrangement joins TRBV7-8 to TRBJ2-7; D possibly corresponds to TRBD1 (6 bases). The CDR3 is made up of 18 amino acids. Trimming shortened V by 2 bases and J by 7 bases, and 27 bases separated the two germline ends. In germline, CDR1 is SGHVS, CDR2 FQNEAQ.

The chain combines TRBV10-2 with TRBJ2-7, with 9 nucleotides matching TRBD2. Germline CDR1 and CDR2: WSHSY and SAAADI. The CDR3 is made up of 13 amino acids. V shed 7 bases and J 7 bases; nucleotides not matched to a gene: 8. The CDR3 here is CASTTSGGYEQYF. In DNA, the CDR3 is TGCGCCAGCACGACCAGCGGGGGGTATGAGCAGTACTTC.

The sample holds one count of this clone. The rearrangement uses TRBV28 and TRBJ2-1; possibly TRBD2 for D (5 bases). CDR1 and CDR2 from the germline V gene are MDHEN and SYDVKM. The CDR3 length is 14 residues. V lost 7 bases and J 5 bases, leaving 15 bases between the germline ends. This CDR3 is CASNFLAINNEQFF. CDR3 in DNA: TGTGCCAGCAACTTCCTAGCTATAAACAATGAGCAGTTCTTC.

The gene calls are TRBV19 and TRBJ2-5, with D perhaps matching TRBD1 (6 bases). This CDR3 has 14 residues. Germline lookup yields CDR1 LNHDA and CDR2 SQIVND (reference sequence). V was pared by 1 base and J by 5 bases, with 11 bases between. CDR3 DNA sequence: TGTGCCAGTAGTATAGTCAGGGGAAGCGAGACCCAGTACTTC. Its protein is CASSIVRGSETQYF.